This TCR beta chain was documented in a study of T-cell reconstitution after alpha-beta-depleted transplantation in children. General study points: Surviving recipient T cells and thymic progenitors produced the high day-60 TCRbeta diversity seen in some patients. Newly generated T cells supplied most T-cell counts and diversity one year post-transplant. Roughly two months post-transplant, alpha-beta T cells reportedly originated from several hundred graft clones that had expanded.

Preparation of the TCRbeta library was carried out with unique molecular identifiers. TCRdb reprocessed the PCR reads with MiXCR, giving one entry per CDR3 protein. The sample includes approximately 98,000 distinct CDR3 sequences, about 6% seen only once; the top ten take approximately 25%. Comments on this clonotype: The target antigen is unknown.

This specimen consisted of PBMCs, mostly from graft donor cells, obtained 360 days after TCRalphabeta/CD19-depleted stem cell transplant. The TCR comes from a male patient between 2 and 9 years old who had a stem cell transplant for acute lymphoblastic leukemia, so the T cells may come from the graft donor.

The CDR3 region has the DNA TGCAGTGCCAGGGACAGGGGGGACTACGAGCAGTACTTC. It codes for CSARDRGDYEQYF. J is TRBJ2-7 and V is TRBV20-1; the match to TRBD1 covers 11 bases. The ends lost 6 bases at V and 3 bases at J; junction bases unmatched: 4. Germline-derived CDR1 and CDR2 are DFQATT and SNEGSKA (reference sequence). CDR3 length: 13 amino acids.